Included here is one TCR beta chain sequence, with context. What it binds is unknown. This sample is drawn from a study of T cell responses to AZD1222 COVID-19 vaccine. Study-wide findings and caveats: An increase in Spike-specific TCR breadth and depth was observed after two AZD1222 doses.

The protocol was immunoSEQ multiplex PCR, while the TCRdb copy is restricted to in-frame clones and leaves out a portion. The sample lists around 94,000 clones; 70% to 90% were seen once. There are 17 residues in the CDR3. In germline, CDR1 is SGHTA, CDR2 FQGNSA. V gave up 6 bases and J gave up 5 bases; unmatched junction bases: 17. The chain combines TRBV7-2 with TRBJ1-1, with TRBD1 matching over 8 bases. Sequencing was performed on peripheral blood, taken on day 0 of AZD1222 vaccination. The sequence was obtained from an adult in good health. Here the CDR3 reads CASSYPGTGPRGTEAFF. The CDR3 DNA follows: TGTGCCAGCAGTTACCCCGGGACAGGACCCCGGGGGACTGAAGCTTTCTTT.